The 11 T cell receptor beta chains below were found in one sample sequenced in a study of glioma-infiltrating T cells after dendritic cell vaccination. Time point: after dendritic cell vaccination, including at tumor progression/relapse. Method: immunoSEQ multiplex PCR; TCRdb's copy keeps in-frame clones and lacks some. The sample includes 75,000 to 85,000 clones, over 75% of them seen just once. The sample consisted of blood, taken after dendritic cell vaccination. All receptors derive from a human donor with glioblastoma.

The chain employs TRBV18 and TRBJ2-7; a possible D gene is TRBD2 (6 bases). V was pared by 2 bases and J by 6 bases, with 17 bases between. CDR3 length: 15 amino acids. Germline assignment: CDR1 KGHSH and CDR2 LQKENI. CDR3 region: CASSPKGLGDSEQYF. The CDR3 DNA is TGTGCCAGCTCACCAAAGGGACTCGGAGACTCCGAGCAGTACTTC.

This chain joins TRBV5-8 and TRBJ2-1, with a weak D call TRBD1 (5 bases). This CDR3 spans 14 amino acids. Trimming took off 0 bases at V and 5 bases at J, with 9 bases between the two ends. CDR1 is SGHTS and CDR2 is YDEGEE in the germline V gene. CDR3 nucleotide sequence: TGTGCCAGCAGCTTGGGACAGAAAAACAATGAGCAGTTCTTC. It encodes CASSLGQKNNEQFF. The complete variable domain, with remaining parts taken from reference TRBV5-8 and TRBJ2-1, reads EAGVTQSPTHLIKTRGQQATLRCSPISGHTSVYWYQQALGLGLQFLLWYDEGEERNRGNFPPRFSGRQFPNYSSELNVNALELEDSALYLCASSLGQKNNEQFFGPGTRLTVL.

The chain carries TRBV7-2 and TRBJ2-3; TRBD2 is a possible D gene (5 bases). V was shortened by 6 bases and J by 1 base, with 8 bases between the two germline ends. The CDR3 extends over 13 amino acids. Germline V lookup: CDR1 SGHTA, CDR2 FQGNSA. The CDR3 protein is CASRDGGTDTQYF. The CDR3 DNA follows: TGTGCCAGCAGAGACGGGGGCACAGATACGCAGTATTTT.

This clone was seen a handful of times. The chain recombines TRBV11-1 with TRBJ1-6; D call uncertain. CDR1 is SGHAT, CDR2 FQDESV, per germline (reference sequence). V lost 5 bases to trimming and J lost 7 bases, with 9 bases between them. There are 13 residues in the CDR3. The chain's CDR3 is CASSLPGNSPLHF. CDR3 in DNA: TGTGCCAGCAGCCTACCGGGGAATTCACCCCTCCACTTT.

The chain combines TRBV2 with TRBJ1-5, with D uncertain. The CDR3 consists of 13 residues. V was shortened by 8 bases and J by 6 bases, with 14 bases between the two germline ends. The germline V gene encodes CDR1 SNHLY and CDR2 FYNNEI. Here the CDR3 reads CASDGQASQPQHF. The CDR3 DNA reads TGTGCCAGCGATGGGCAGGCAAGTCAGCCCCAGCATTTT.

The chain joins TRBV2 to TRBJ2-1; 9 bases are shared with TRBD1. J was trimmed by 5 bases and V by 9 bases; bases with no gene match: 11. The length of the CDR3 is 15 residues. CDR1 is SNHLY, CDR2 FYNNEI, per germline. The CDR3 spells CAREVGTGRHNEQFF. The CDR3 DNA follows: TGTGCCAGAGAGGTGGGGACAGGGAGGCACAATGAGCAGTTCTTC.

This chain joins TRBV5-1 and TRBJ2-5; tentatively, D is TRBD1 (5 bases). Germline CDR1 SGHRS, CDR2 YFSETQ. The CDR3 covers 14 residues. Between the trimmed V and J ends, which lost 4 bases and 1 base, there was a span of 11 bases. In DNA, the CDR3 is TGCGCCAGCAGCCCGGACAACCTCCAAGAGACCCAGTACTTC. Its protein product is CASSPDNLQETQYF. The variable domain in full, completed from reference TRBV5-1 and TRBJ2-5, reads KAGVTQTPRYLIKTRGQQVTLSCSPISGHRSVSWYQQTPGQGLQFLFEYFSETQRNKGNFPGRFSGRQFSNSRSEMNVSTLELGDSALYLCASSPDNLQETQYFGPGTRLLVL.

The V call is TRBV27, the J call TRBJ1-5; 9 bases fit TRBD1. Germline V gene sequence: CDR1 MNHEY, CDR2 SMNVEV (reference sequence). The CDR3 spans 13 residues. The V gene end was trimmed by 6 bases and the J gene end by 7 bases; junction bases not matched to a gene: 4. The CDR3 loop is CASRGQGGQPQHF. The DNA for the CDR3 is TGTGCCAGCAGGGGACAGGGAGGGCAGCCCCAGCATTTT.

This sequence joins TRBV6-6 and TRBJ2-1; 10 bases agree with TRBD1. Germline assignment: CDR1 MNHNY and CDR2 SVGAGI (reference sequence). The CDR3 covers 15 residues. Trimming removed 4 bases from V and 9 bases from J; junction bases left unmatched: 9. The CDR3 protein is CASSSRQGAWGEQFF. As DNA, the CDR3 is TGTGCCAGCAGTTCCCGACAGGGGGCTTGGGGTGAGCAGTTCTTC.

As concerns this clone: Compared with germline, one end of the junction differs, possibly owing to a read error. The chain is built from TRBV4-1 and TRBJ1-2, with TRBD1 matching 9 bases. The CDR3 totals 12 residues. The germline V gene encodes CDR1 MGHRA and CDR2 YSYEKL. Here the CDR3 DNA reads TGCGCCAGCAGCTCGGATGGGAGGGACAGGGACTTC. This codes for CASSSDGRDRDF.

J is TRBJ1-1 and V is TRBV5-5; the D gene is possibly TRBD1 (6 bases). The CDR3 covers 14 residues. Germline-derived CDR1 and CDR2 are SGHKS and YYEKEE (reference sequence). Trimming stripped 4 bases from V and 4 bases from J, with 14 bases between. CDR3 sequence (DNA): TGTGCCAGCAGCCGTACACAGGGTTCCACTGAAGCTTTCTTT. It encodes CASSRTQGSTEAFF.